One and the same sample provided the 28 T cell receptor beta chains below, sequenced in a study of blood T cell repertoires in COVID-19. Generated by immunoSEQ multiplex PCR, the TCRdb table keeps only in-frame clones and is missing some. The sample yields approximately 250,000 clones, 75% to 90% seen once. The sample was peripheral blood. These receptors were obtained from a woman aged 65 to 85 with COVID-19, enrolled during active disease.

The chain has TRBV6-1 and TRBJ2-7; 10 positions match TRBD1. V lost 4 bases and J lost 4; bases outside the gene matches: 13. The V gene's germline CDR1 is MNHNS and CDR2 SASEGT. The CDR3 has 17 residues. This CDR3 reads CASSVRLSGTGVYEQYF. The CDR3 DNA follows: TGTGCCAGCAGTGTTAGATTGAGTGGGACAGGGGTGTACGAGCAGTACTTC.

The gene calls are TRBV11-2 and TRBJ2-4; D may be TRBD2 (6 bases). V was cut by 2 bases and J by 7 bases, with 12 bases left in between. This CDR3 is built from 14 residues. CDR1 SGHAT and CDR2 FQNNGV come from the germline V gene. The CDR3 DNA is TGTGCCAGCAGCTTAAGGGAAGGAGGGAACATTCAGTACTTC. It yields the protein CASSLREGGNIQYF.

CDR3 amino acids: CASSPRDDSNQPQHF. The CDR3 DNA sequence: TGTGCCAGCAGCCCCCGGGATGATAGCAATCAGCCCCAGCATTTT. The J gene is TRBJ1-5, the V gene TRBV7-2; D unclear. The CDR3 is 15 amino acids. The V gene lost 5 bases and the J gene lost 0 bases, with 11 bases spanning the gap. Germline V lookup: CDR1 SGHTA, CDR2 FQGNSA. Drawing the rest from reference TRBV7-2 and TRBJ1-5, the complete variable domain is GAGVSQSPSNKVTEKGKDVELRCDPISGHTALYWYRQSLGQGLEFLIYFQGNSAPDKSGLPSDRFSAERTGGSVSTLTIQRTQQEDSAVYLCASSPRDDSNQPQHFGDGTRLSIL.

CDR3 DNA sequence: TGTGCCAGCAGCCTCGGACTAGCGGGGGGGGGTAGCACAGATACGCAGTATTTT. It encodes CASSLGLAGGGSTDTQYF. This chain links TRBV3-1 (or the pseudogene TRBV3-2) with TRBJ2-3; 15 bases match TRBD2. Per the germline V gene, CDR1 is LGHDT and CDR2 is YNNKEL (reference sequence). The CDR3 is 18 amino acids. Unmatched junction bases numbered 5, after V lost 4 bases and J lost 0 bases.

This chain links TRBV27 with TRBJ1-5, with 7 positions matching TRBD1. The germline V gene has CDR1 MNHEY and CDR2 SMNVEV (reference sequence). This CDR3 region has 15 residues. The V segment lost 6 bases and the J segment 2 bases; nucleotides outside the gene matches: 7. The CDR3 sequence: CASRRTGDRNQPQHF. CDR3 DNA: TGTGCCAGCAGGAGGACAGGCGACCGCAATCAGCCCCAGCATTTT.

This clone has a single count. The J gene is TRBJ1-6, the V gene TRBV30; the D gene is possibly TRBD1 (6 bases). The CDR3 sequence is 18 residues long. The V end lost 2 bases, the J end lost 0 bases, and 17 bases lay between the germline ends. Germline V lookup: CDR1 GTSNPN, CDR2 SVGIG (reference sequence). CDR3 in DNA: TGTGCCTGGAGTCGAAGACAGGTCTCAAGCTCCTATAATTCACCCCTCCACTTT. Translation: CAWSRRQVSSSYNSPLHF.

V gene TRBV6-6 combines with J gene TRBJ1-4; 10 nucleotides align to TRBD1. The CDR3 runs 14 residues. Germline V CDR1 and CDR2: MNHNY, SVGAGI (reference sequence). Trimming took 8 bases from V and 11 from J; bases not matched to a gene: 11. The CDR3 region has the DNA TGTGCCAGCGAAAACCGGGACAGGGGATGGAAACTGTTTTTT. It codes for CASENRDRGWKLFF.

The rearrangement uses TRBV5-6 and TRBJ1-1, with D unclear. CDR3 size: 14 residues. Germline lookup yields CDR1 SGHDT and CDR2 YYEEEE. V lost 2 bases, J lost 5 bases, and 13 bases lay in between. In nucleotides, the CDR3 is TGTGCCAGCAGCTTACGAGGGATCGCGACTGAAGCTTTCTTT. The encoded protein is CASSLRGIATEAFF.

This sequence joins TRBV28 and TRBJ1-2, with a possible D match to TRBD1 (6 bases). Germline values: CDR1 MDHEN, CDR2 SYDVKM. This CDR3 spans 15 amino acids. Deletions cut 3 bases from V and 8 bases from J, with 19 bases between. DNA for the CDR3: TGTGCCAGCAGTTTGAGTTCACAGGGAAGACGGGGCTACACCTTC. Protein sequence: CASSLSSQGRRGYTF.

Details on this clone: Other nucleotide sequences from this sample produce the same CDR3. The CDR3 sequence is CASSERSNQPQHF. The CDR3 DNA is TGTGCCAGCAGTGAACGGAGCAATCAGCCCCAGCATTTT. This chain uses TRBV2 with TRBJ1-5, with D unclear. The germline CDR1 and CDR2 sequences are SNHLY and FYNNEI. V was clipped by 2 bases and J by 1 base, with 3 bases between them. The CDR3 runs to 13 residues.

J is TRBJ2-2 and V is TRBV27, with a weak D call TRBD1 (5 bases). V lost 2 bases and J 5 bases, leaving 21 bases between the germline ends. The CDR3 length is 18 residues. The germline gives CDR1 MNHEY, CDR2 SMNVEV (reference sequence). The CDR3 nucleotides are TGTGCCAGCAGTTTAAGTTTCGTCCCTCACCCAGGGACCGGGGAGCTGTTTTTT. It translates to CASSLSFVPHPGTGELFF.

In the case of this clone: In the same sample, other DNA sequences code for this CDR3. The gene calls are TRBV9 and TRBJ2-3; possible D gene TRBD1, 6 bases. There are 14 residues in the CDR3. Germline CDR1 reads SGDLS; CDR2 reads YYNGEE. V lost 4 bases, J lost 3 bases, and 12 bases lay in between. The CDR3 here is CASSPRQDTDTQYF. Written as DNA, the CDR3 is TGTGCCAGCAGCCCCCGACAGGATACAGATACGCAGTATTTT.

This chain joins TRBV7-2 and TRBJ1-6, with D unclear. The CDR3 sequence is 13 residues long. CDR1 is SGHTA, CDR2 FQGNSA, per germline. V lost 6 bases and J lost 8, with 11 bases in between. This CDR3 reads CASSYRFDSPLHF. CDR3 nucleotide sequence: TGTGCCAGCAGTTACAGATTCGATTCACCCCTCCACTTT.

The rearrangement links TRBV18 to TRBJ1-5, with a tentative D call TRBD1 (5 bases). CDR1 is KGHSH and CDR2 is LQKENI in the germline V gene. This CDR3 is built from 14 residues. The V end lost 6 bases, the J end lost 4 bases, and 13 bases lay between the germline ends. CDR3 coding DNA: TGTGCCAGCTCCCCCGGGACTCAAAATCAGCCCCAGCATTTT. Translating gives CASSPGTQNQPQHF.

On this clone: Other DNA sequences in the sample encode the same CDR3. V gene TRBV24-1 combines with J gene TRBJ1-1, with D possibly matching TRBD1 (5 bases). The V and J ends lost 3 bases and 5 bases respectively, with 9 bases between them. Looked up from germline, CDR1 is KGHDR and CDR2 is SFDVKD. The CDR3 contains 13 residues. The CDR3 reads CATSDLGGTEAFF. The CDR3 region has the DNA TGTGCCACCAGTGATCTGGGGGGGACTGAAGCTTTCTTT.

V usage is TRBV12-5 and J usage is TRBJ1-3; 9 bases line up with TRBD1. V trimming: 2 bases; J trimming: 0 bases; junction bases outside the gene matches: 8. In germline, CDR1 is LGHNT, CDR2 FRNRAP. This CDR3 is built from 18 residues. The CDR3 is CASGLIPWGQGSGNTIYF. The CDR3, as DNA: TGTGCTAGTGGTTTGATTCCTTGGGGACAGGGCTCTGGAAACACCATATATTTT.

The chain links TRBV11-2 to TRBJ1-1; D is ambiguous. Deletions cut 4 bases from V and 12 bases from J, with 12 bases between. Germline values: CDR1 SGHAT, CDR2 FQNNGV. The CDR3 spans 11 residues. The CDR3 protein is CASSSIVDTFF. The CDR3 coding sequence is TGTGCCAGCAGCTCAATTGTAGACACTTTCTTT.

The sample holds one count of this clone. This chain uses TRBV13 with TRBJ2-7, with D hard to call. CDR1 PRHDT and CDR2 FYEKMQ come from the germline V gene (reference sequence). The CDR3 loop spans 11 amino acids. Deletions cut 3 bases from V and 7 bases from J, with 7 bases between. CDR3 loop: CASSFAGEQYF. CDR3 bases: TGTGCCAGCAGCTTTGCCGGTGAGCAGTACTTC.

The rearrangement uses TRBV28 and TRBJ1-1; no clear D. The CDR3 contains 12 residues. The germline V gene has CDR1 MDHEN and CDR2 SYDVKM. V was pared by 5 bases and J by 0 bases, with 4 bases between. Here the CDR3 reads CASSDMNTEAFF. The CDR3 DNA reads TGTGCCAGCAGTGACATGAACACTGAAGCTTTCTTT.

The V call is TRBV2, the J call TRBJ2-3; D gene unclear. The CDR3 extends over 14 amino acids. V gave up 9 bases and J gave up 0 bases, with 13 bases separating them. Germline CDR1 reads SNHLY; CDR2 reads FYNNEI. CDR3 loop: CASKIQLSTDTQYF. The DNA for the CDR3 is TGTGCCAGTAAAATACAGTTGAGCACAGATACGCAGTATTTT.

CDR3: CASSQGNYGYTF. DNA for the CDR3: TGTGCCAGCAGTCAGGGTAACTATGGCTACACCTTC. This chain joins TRBV2 and TRBJ1-2; a weak D match, TRBD1 (5 bases). The germline V gene encodes CDR1 SNHLY and CDR2 FYNNEI. V lost 5 bases, J lost 1 base, and 5 bases lay in between. This CDR3 spans 12 amino acids.

In DNA form, the CDR3 reads TGCGCCAGCAGCGAGTCCGGGGAGCTGTTTTTT. Its protein product is CASSESGELFF. The chain links TRBV5-1 to TRBJ2-2; the D is unclear. The CDR3 contains 11 residues. V lost 4 bases, J lost 6 bases, and 4 bases lay in between. Germline V gene lookup returns CDR1 SGHRS and CDR2 YFSETQ.

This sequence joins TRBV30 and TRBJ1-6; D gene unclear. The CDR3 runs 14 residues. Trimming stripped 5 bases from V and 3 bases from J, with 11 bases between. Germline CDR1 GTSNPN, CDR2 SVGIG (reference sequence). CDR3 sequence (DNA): TGTGCCTGGGACACACGGGGCTATAATTCACCCCTCCACTTT. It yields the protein CAWDTRGYNSPLHF.

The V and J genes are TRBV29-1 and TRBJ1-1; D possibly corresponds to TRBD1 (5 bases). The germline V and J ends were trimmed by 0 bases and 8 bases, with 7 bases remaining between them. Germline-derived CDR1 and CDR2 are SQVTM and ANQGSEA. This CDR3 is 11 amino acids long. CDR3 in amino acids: CSVEDGAEAFF. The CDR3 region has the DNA TGCAGCGTTGAAGATGGGGCGGAAGCTTTCTTT.

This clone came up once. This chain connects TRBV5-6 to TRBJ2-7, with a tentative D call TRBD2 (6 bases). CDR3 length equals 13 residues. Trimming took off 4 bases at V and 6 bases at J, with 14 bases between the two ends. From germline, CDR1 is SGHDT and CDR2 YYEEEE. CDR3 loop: CASSQGLNGEQYF. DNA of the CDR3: TGTGCCAGCAGCCAGGGACTTAATGGCGAGCAGTACTTC.

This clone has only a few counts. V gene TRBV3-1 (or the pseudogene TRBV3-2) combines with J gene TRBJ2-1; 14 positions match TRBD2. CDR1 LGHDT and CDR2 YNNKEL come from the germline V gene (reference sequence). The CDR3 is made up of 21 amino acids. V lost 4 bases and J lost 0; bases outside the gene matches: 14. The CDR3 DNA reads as TGTGCCAGCAGCCGAAAAGGACTAGCGGGGGGCGTCATATCCTCCTACAATGAGCAGTTCTTC. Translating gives CASSRKGLAGGVISSYNEQFF.

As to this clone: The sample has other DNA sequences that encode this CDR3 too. The CDR3 loop is CAWSGGLRTDTQYF. The DNA for the CDR3 is TGTGCCTGGAGTGGGGGACTACGCACAGATACGCAGTATTTT. The V and J genes are TRBV30 and TRBJ2-3; TRBD2 agrees at 7 bases. Germline loops: CDR1 GTSNPN, CDR2 SVGIG (reference sequence). This CDR3 spans 14 amino acids. V trimming: 1 base; J trimming: 1 base; junction bases outside the gene matches: 2. Complete variable domain (other parts from reference TRBV30 and TRBJ2-3): SQTIHQWPATLVQPVGSPLSLECTVEGTSNPNLYWYRQAAGRGLQLLFYSVGIGQISSEVPQNLSASRPQDRQFILSSKKLLLSDSGFYLCAWSGGLRTDTQYFGPGTRLTVL.

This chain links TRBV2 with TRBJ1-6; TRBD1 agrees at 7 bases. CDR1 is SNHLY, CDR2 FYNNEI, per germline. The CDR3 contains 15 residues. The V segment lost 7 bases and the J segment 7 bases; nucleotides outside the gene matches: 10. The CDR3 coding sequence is TGTGCCAGCAAGGGGGCGGATCAAAGGAATTCACCCCTCCACTTT. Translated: CASKGADQRNSPLHF.